These T cell receptor beta chains were read from a single sample in a study of blood T cells in healthy people across ages. TCRdb reprocessed the 5' RACE reads via MiXCR and lists one record per CDR3 protein. The repertoire holds 1.8 million or so distinct CDR3 sequences, with roughly two fifths as singletons. Sequencing was done on a sample of blood. These receptor sequences come from a human donor in good health. Both conserved end residues are part of each CDR3. The order of the fields is V gene, D gene, J gene, clone size, CDR3 DNA, CDR3 protein. D genes are given only for firm matches. Some rows mark clone size as missing; the rest say once, few, many or name a class of expanded clone.

v_gene: TRBV2; d_gene: -; j_gene: TRBJ2-5; abundance: -; CDR3nt: TGTGCCAGCCTCCAGGCGAACCAAGAGACCCAGTACTTC; CDR3aa: CASLQANQETQYF
v_gene: TRBV7-9; d_gene: -; j_gene: TRBJ2-3; abundance: few; CDR3nt: TGTGCCAGCATGCGCGCCAGCACAGATACGCAGTATTTT; CDR3aa: CASMRASTDTQYF
v_gene: TRBV20-1; d_gene: -; j_gene: TRBJ1-1; abundance: few; CDR3nt: TGCAGTGCTAGCCCTATGAACACTGAAGCTTTCTTT; CDR3aa: CSASPMNTEAFF
v_gene: TRBV7-2; d_gene: TRBD2; j_gene: TRBJ2-1; abundance: -; CDR3nt: TGTGCCAGCAGCTACCTAGCGGGGTTCTCCTACAATGAGCAGTTCTTC; CDR3aa: CASSYLAGFSYNEQFF
v_gene: TRBV4-3; d_gene: -; j_gene: TRBJ2-3; abundance: -; CDR3nt: TGCGCCAGCAGCCAAGAGGCGGGGCCTCAGAGCACAGATACGCAGTATTTT; CDR3aa: CASSQEAGPQSTDTQYF
v_gene: TRBV6-6; d_gene: -; j_gene: TRBJ1-2; abundance: -; CDR3nt: TGTGCCAGCAGCCGGGACGACAACTATGGCTACACCTTC; CDR3aa: CASSRDDNYGYTF
v_gene: TRBV23-1; d_gene: -; j_gene: TRBJ2-5; abundance: -; CDR3nt: TGCGCCAGCAGTCACCAGCAGGGAATTGGAGAGACCCAGTACTTC; CDR3aa: CASSHQQGIGETQYF
v_gene: TRBV3-1; d_gene: TRBD1; j_gene: TRBJ1-6; abundance: -; CDR3nt: TGTGCCAGCAGCCAAGGGGGACAGGGAGCCTCACCCCTCCACTTT; CDR3aa: CASSQGGQGASPLHF
v_gene: TRBV7-3; d_gene: TRBD1; j_gene: TRBJ2-7; abundance: few; CDR3nt: TGTGCCAGCAGCACCACAGGGGGCCAGACCTACGAGCAGTACTTC; CDR3aa: CASSTTGGQTYEQYF
v_gene: TRBV7-2; d_gene: TRBD1; j_gene: TRBJ1-6; abundance: -; CDR3nt: TGTGCCAGCAGCTTAGGCTCCGGGACAGGGGGAGATCCACCCCTCCACTTT; CDR3aa: CASSLGSGTGGDPPLHF
v_gene: TRBV7-9; d_gene: TRBD1; j_gene: TRBJ1-2; abundance: -; CDR3nt: TGTGCCAGCAGCCCCGACAGGGGGTCCTTCTATGGCTACACCTTC; CDR3aa: CASSPDRGSFYGYTF
v_gene: TRBV7-9; d_gene: TRBD2; j_gene: TRBJ2-5; abundance: few; CDR3nt: TGTGCCAGCAGCTTCGGACTAGCGGGGGGGCCCCAGACCCAGTACTTC; CDR3aa: CASSFGLAGGPQTQYF
v_gene: TRBV29-1; d_gene: -; j_gene: TRBJ2-7; abundance: many; CDR3nt: TGCAGCGTTGAGGATCGCGGACAGAGAACCTACGAGCAGTACTTC; CDR3aa: CSVEDRGQRTYEQYF
v_gene: TRBV29-1; d_gene: -; j_gene: TRBJ1-1; abundance: -; CDR3nt: TGCAGCGTTGGTGAGAGGGGGTTCAACACTGAAGCTTTCTTT; CDR3aa: CSVGERGFNTEAFF
v_gene: TRBV7-2; d_gene: TRBD1; j_gene: TRBJ1-6; abundance: -; CDR3nt: TGTGCCAGCAGCTTACGTCCGGGACAGAATAATTCACCCCTCCACTTT; CDR3aa: CASSLRPGQNNSPLHF
v_gene: TRBV11-1; d_gene: -; j_gene: TRBJ2-1; abundance: few; CDR3nt: TGTGCCAGCAGCTTTGGTAGAGGGAACGATGAGCAGTTCTTC; CDR3aa: CASSFGRGNDEQFF
v_gene: TRBV30; d_gene: -; j_gene: TRBJ2-1; abundance: -; CDR3nt: TGTGCCTGGAGTGGGATTGGACCCCCTAATGGTGAGCAGTTCTTC; CDR3aa: CAWSGIGPPNGEQFF
v_gene: TRBV7-2; d_gene: -; j_gene: TRBJ2-7; abundance: few; CDR3nt: TGTGCCAGCACCTTCTCCACGGGGGGCCCATACGAGCAGTACTTC; CDR3aa: CASTFSTGGPYEQYF
v_gene: TRBV20-1; d_gene: TRBD2; j_gene: TRBJ2-5; abundance: -; CDR3nt: TGCAGTGCTAGAAACGGACTAGTGGAAGAGACCCAGTACTTC; CDR3aa: CSARNGLVEETQYF
v_gene: TRBV6-8; d_gene: TRBD1; j_gene: TRBJ2-5; abundance: few; CDR3nt: TGTGCCAGCAGTTACTCGACAGGGGGGCAAGAGACCCAGTACTTC; CDR3aa: CASSYSTGGQETQYF
v_gene: TRBV5-1; d_gene: TRBD2; j_gene: TRBJ2-5; abundance: -; CDR3nt: TGCGCCAGCAGCTGGCGGGGTGCCTTGGTCGGGGGGACCCCAGAGACCCAGTACTTC; CDR3aa: CASSWRGALVGGTPETQYF
v_gene: TRBV6-5; d_gene: -; j_gene: TRBJ2-1; abundance: few; CDR3nt: TGTGCCAGCAGTCACCCTCGGGGGCTTTACAATGAGCAGTTCTTC; CDR3aa: CASSHPRGLYNEQFF
v_gene: TRBV29-1; d_gene: -; j_gene: TRBJ1-2; abundance: -; CDR3nt: TGCAGCGTTGAATGGGGAAGCTATGGCTACACCTTC; CDR3aa: CSVEWGSYGYTF
v_gene: TRBV4-1; d_gene: -; j_gene: TRBJ1-2; abundance: few; CDR3nt: TGCGCCAGCAGCCAAAGCAGTGGGGTCTCCTATGGCTACACCTTC; CDR3aa: CASSQSSGVSYGYTF
v_gene: TRBV7-2; d_gene: TRBD2; j_gene: TRBJ2-3; abundance: -; CDR3nt: TGTGCCAGCAGCGCGCAACTAGCGGGGACTACAGATACGCAGTATTTT; CDR3aa: CASSAQLAGTTDTQYF
v_gene: TRBV28; d_gene: TRBD2; j_gene: TRBJ2-3; abundance: -; CDR3nt: TGTGCCAGCAGTTTTCTCATAGCGGGGAGCACAGATACGCAGTATTTT; CDR3aa: CASSFLIAGSTDTQYF
v_gene: TRBV2; d_gene: TRBD2; j_gene: TRBJ2-4; abundance: -; CDR3nt: TGTGCCAGCAGGGCTTTAAGCGGGGGTAAAAACATTCAGTACTTC; CDR3aa: CASRALSGGKNIQYF
v_gene: TRBV20-1; d_gene: -; j_gene: TRBJ2-7; abundance: -; CDR3nt: TGCAGTGCTCTACCGGGACAAATATACGAGCAGTACTTC; CDR3aa: CSALPGQIYEQYF
v_gene: TRBV20-1; d_gene: -; j_gene: TRBJ2-7; abundance: -; CDR3nt: TGCAGTGCTGCCCGGGATGGAAGGGGAGCCTACGAGCAGTACTTC; CDR3aa: CSAARDGRGAYEQYF
v_gene: TRBV10-3; d_gene: TRBD1; j_gene: TRBJ1-1; abundance: -; CDR3nt: TGTGCCATCAGTGAGGGACAGGCCGTTGTGACTTTCTTT; CDR3aa: CAISEGQAVVTFF
v_gene: TRBV25-1; d_gene: -; j_gene: TRBJ1-4; abundance: -; CDR3nt: TGTGCCAGCAGTGACACAGGATGGGGAACAAATGAAAAACGGTTTTTT; CDR3aa: CASSDTGWGTNEKRFF
v_gene: TRBV2; d_gene: TRBD1; j_gene: TRBJ1-2; abundance: -; CDR3nt: TGTGCCAGCAGTGATACCGACAGGGAAGGCTACACCTTC; CDR3aa: CASSDTDREGYTF
v_gene: TRBV5-1; d_gene: TRBD1; j_gene: TRBJ2-5; abundance: few; CDR3nt: TGCGCCAGCAGCTTGGCCCCCCGGGACAGGGCTGAGCAGTACTTC; CDR3aa: CASSLAPRDRAEQYF
v_gene: TRBV4-1; d_gene: -; j_gene: TRBJ1-2; abundance: few; CDR3nt: TGCGCCAGCAGCCAAGATTCAGCCAGGATAGCCTACACCTTC; CDR3aa: CASSQDSARIAYTF
v_gene: TRBV15; d_gene: TRBD2; j_gene: TRBJ2-1; abundance: -; CDR3nt: TGTGCCACCAGCAGAGGTCGGGGCAGCGGGGACTACAATGAGCAGTTCTTC; CDR3aa: CATSRGRGSGDYNEQFF
v_gene: TRBV24-1; d_gene: TRBD1; j_gene: TRBJ2-5; abundance: -; CDR3nt: TGTGCCACCGCTGGACAGGGCCAAGAGACCCAGTACTTC; CDR3aa: CATAGQGQETQYF
v_gene: TRBV6-5; d_gene: TRBD1; j_gene: TRBJ2-7; abundance: -; CDR3nt: TGTGCCAGCTCCCGGGACAGGGATCTCGAGCAGTACTTC; CDR3aa: CASSRDRDLEQYF
v_gene: TRBV6-2/TRBV6-3; d_gene: TRBD2; j_gene: TRBJ2-7; abundance: -; CDR3nt: TGTGCCAGCCGGGGACTAGCGGGAGGTTACGAGCAGTACTTC; CDR3aa: CASRGLAGGYEQYF
v_gene: TRBV7-2; d_gene: -; j_gene: TRBJ1-1; abundance: few; CDR3nt: TGTGCCAGCAACCGAGGGGCTCCGGACACTGAAGCTTTCTTT; CDR3aa: CASNRGAPDTEAFF